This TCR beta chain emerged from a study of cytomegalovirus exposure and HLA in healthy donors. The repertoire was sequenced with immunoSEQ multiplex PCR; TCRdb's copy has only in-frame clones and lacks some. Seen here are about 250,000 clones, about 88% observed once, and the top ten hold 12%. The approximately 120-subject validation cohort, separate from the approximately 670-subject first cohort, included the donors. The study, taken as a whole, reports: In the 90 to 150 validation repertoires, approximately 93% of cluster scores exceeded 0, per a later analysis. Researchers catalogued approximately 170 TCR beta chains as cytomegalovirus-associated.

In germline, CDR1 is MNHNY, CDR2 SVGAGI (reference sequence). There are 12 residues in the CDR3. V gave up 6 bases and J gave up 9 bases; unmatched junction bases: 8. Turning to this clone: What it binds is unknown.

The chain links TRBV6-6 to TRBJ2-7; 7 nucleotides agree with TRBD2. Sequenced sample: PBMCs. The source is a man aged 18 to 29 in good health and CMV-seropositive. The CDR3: CASSTPGGGQYF. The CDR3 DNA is TGTGCCAGCAGCACCCCGGGGGGTGGGCAGTACTTC.